What follows describes a single TCR beta chain. Which antigen it targets is not known. No clone much larger than this one lies a single base away; base qualities are absent. Clipping removes 4 bases from V and 2 bases from J, with 12 as the unmatched junction base count. The CDR3 covers 17 residues, taking in both the cysteine and the phenylalanine. This entry keeps only the CDR3 DNA: 51 bases, framed from base 1. CDR1 SGHRS and CDR2 YFSETQ were looked up in the germline V gene. Each collaborating institution followed its own protocols to collect whole blood in K2EDTA tubes. For TCRbeta analysis, collaborators shipped samples in one of three forms: frozen whole blood, isolated PBMCs, or DNA extracted from either of those sample types. The sample originates from a study of blood T cell repertoires in COVID-19 (dated by TCRdb to the early 2020s). Broadly, across the study: Samples covering the acute and convalescent phases of COVID-19 were provided by collaborators in the United States, Italy and Spain. The material from the prospective study consisted of cDNA or gDNA derived from T cells, B-cell-depleted T cells, or PBMCs. Subjects who had been exposed to COVID-19, were actively infected with it, or had recovered from it provided the deeply sampled blood TCRbeta repertoires that made up the dataset. A freely available public database, intended as a resource for researchers studying the immune response to SARS-CoV-2, is where the repertoires were released. The samples were drawn from the first 160 participants of the ongoing ImmuneRACE study and from some 1,300 subjects provided by 6 global collaborators. Nearly every sample came with metadata listing a de-identified subject ID, COVID-19 status, age in years and sex. Where available, HLA class I and class II types were taken from metadata supplied by the sample provider and were not determined by assay-based typing.

TCRbeta CDR3 regions were amplified from genomic DNA using the immunoSEQ Assay, a bias-controlled multiplex PCR. Concerning the study's data processing: Nucleated cell counts per sample were estimated from amplification of reference gene primers within the assay. Sequence reads were collapsed and filtered to measure the absolute abundance of every unique TCRbeta CDR3 rearrangement. Productive Simpson clonality was computed per sample as the square root of Simpson's diversity index over productive rearrangements. The source is immuneACCESS, and TCRdb retained only in-frame sequences with V and J called. Part of the clones is not carried over; for the studies checked, unresolved V genes explain less than half of this, and the remainder is unexplained. That table is the source of V, J and clone size, and D and trimming were worked out from the DNA. The sample contains fewer than 120,000 clones, 88% of them found a single time. The top ten constitute roughly 3.3% of the sample.

The full study reports these points: The quantity of clinical and demographic metadata differed by source and by participant and was supplied without curation.

The V and J genes are TRBV5-1 and TRBJ1-5, and 7 junction bases match TRBD1. The TCR originated in a woman aged 50 to 65 with acute or convalescent COVID-19. Sequenced: peripheral blood. The nucleotide sequence is given as TGCGCCAGCAGCCCCGGGACAGACGGGGGCGGCAATCAGCCCCAGCATTTT. This yields the protein CASSPGTDGGGNQPQHF.